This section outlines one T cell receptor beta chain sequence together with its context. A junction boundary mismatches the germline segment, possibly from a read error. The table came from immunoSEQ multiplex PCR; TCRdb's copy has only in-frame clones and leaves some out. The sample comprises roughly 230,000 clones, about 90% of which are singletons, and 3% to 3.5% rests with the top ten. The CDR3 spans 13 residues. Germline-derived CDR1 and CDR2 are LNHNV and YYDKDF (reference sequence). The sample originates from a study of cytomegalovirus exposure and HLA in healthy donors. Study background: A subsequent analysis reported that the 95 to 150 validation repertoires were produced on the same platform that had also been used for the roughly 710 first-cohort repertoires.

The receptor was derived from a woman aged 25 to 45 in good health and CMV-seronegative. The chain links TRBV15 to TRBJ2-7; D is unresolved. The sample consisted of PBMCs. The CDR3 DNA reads TGTGCCACCAGCAGAGATTCGGCCCTCTCTCGGCACTTC. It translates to CATSRDSALSRHF.